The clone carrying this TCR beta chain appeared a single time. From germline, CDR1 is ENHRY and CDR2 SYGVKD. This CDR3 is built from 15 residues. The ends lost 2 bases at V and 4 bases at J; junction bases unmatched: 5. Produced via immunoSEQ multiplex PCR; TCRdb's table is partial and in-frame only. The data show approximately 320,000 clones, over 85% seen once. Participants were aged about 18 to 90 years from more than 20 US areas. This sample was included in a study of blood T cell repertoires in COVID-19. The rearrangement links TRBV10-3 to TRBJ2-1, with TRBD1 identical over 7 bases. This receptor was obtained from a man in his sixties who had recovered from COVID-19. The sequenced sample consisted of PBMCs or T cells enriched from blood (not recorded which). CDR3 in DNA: TGTGCCATCAGTGAGGAGGGACAGAGATACAATGAGCAGTTCTTC. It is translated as CAISEEGQRYNEQFF.